This T cell receptor (beta chain) appears in the sequencing data of a study of blood T cell repertoires in COVID-19 (dated by TCRdb to 2018 to 2021). For the wider study: Samples covering the acute and convalescent phases of COVID-19 were provided by collaborators in the United States, Italy and Spain. Samples were obtained from the ongoing ImmuneRACE study (first 160 participants) and from 1,200 or so subjects provided by 6 global collaborators. Where HLA class I and class II types were available, the types were taken from metadata supplied by the sample provider, not from assay-based typing. The repertoires were released in a freely available public database intended as a resource for research on the immune response to SARS-CoV-2. Deeply sampled blood TCRbeta repertoires from subjects exposed to, actively infected with, or recovered from COVID-19 were included in the dataset. The sample metadata nearly always contained a de-identified subject ID, COVID-19 status, age in years and sex. The material from the prospective study consisted of cDNA or gDNA derived from T cells, B-cell-depleted T cells, or PBMCs. Study-wide conclusions, independent of this receptor: How much clinical and demographic metadata was included differed by source and by participant, and the metadata was provided uncurated.

A second Seattle source provided samples from volunteer blood donors who had recovered from COVID-19. The collaborating institutions used their own protocols to collect whole blood in K2EDTA tubes. For TCRbeta analysis, collaborator samples were shipped as frozen whole blood, as isolated PBMCs, or as DNA extracted from either sample type. This clone was seen just once. Its binding antigen is unknown. No much larger clone exists at a distance of one base, and base qualities are not known. The immunoSEQ Assay, a bias-controlled multiplex PCR, was used to amplify TCRbeta CDR3 regions from genomic DNA. Concerning the study's data processing: The number of nucleated cells in each sample was estimated by amplification of reference gene primers within the assay. To quantify the absolute abundance of each unique TCRbeta CDR3 rearrangement, sequence reads were collapsed and filtered. Productive Simpson clonality was computed per sample as the square root of Simpson's diversity index over productive rearrangements. The table comes from immuneACCESS by way of TCRdb, which keeps in-frame sequences with V and J called. Part of the clones is missing from these tables; in studies checked, under half for an unresolved V gene and the rest for unknown reasons. V and J calls and clone size are those listed in that table; D and trimming were worked out from the DNA. A total of fewer than 200,000 clones appear in this sample, 87% of them only once. The ten largest clones capture around 3.9% of the sample.

CDR1 and CDR2, looked up from the germline V gene, are SGDLS and YYNGEE. V and J are truncated by 4 bases and 0 bases respectively, leaving an intervening sequence of 14 bases. Including cysteine and phenylalanine, the CDR3 has 16 amino acids. CDR3 DNA only is kept here, 48 bases in frame from base 1. Recombination connected TRBV9 to TRBJ1-3, with a weak D call of TRBD1 (5 bases match). This TCR was recovered from a woman in her sixties or seventies who had recovered from COVID-19. Sequenced material: peripheral blood. The DNA sequence reads TGTGCCAGCAGCAACTCGTGGGGCGGCTCTGGAAACACCATATATTTT. The resulting protein is CASSNSWGGSGNTIYF.